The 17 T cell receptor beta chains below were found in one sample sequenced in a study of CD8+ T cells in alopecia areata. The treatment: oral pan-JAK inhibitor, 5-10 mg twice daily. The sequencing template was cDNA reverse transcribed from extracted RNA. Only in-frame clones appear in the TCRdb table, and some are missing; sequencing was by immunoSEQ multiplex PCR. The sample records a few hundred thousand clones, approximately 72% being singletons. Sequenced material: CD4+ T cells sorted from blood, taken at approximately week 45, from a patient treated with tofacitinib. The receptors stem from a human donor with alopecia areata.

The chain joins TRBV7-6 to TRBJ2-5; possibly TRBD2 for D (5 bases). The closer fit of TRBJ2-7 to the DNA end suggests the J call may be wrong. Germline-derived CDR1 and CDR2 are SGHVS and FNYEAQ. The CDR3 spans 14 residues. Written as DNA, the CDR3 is TGTGCCAGCAGCTCCCCGGGATTAACCTACGAGCAGTACTTC. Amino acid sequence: CASSSPGLTYEQYF.

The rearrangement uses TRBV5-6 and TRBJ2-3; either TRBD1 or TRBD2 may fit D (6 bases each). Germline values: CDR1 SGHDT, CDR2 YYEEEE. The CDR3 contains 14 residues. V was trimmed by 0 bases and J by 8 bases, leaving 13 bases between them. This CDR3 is CASSLGRKGGTQYF. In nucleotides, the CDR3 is TGTGCCAGCAGCTTGGGTAGGAAGGGGGGTACGCAGTATTTT.

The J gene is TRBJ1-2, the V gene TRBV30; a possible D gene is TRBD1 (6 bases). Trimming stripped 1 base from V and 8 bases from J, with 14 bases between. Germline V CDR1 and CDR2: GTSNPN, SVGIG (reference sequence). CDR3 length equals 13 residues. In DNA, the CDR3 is TGTGCCTGGAGTGCAGACACCGGGGGCGGCTACACCTTC. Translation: CAWSADTGGGYTF.

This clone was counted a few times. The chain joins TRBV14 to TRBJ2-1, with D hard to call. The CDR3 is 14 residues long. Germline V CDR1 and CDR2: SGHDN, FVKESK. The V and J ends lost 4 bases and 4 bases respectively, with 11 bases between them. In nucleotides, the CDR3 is TGTGCCAGCAGCCTCGGAACACGATACAATGAGCAGTTCTTC. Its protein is CASSLGTRYNEQFF.

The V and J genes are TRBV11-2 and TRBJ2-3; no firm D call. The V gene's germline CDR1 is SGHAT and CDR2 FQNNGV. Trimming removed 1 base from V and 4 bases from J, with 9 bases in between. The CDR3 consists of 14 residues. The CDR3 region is CASSLVHGADTQYF. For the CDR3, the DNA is TGTGCCAGCAGCTTAGTCCATGGGGCAGATACGCAGTATTTT. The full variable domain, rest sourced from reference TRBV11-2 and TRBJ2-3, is EAGVAQSPRYKIIEKRQSVAFWCNPISGHATLYWYQQILGQGPKLLIQFQNNGVVDDSQLPKDRFSAERLKGVDSTLKIQPAKLEDSAVYLCASSLVHGADTQYFGPGTRLTVL.

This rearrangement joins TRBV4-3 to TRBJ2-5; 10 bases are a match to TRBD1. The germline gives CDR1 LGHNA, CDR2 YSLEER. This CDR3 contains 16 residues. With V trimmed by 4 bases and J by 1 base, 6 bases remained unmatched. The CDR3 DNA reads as TGCGCCAGCAGCCGCCACCGGGACAGGGGCCAAGAGACCCAGTACTTC. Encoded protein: CASSRHRDRGQETQYF.

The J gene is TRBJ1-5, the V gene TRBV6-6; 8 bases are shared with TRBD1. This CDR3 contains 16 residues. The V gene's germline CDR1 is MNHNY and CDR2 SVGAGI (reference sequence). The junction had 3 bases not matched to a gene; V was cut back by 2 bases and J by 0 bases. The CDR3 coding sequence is TGTGCCAGCAGTTACGGGACAGGAGATAGCAATCAGCCCCAGCATTTT. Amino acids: CASSYGTGDSNQPQHF.

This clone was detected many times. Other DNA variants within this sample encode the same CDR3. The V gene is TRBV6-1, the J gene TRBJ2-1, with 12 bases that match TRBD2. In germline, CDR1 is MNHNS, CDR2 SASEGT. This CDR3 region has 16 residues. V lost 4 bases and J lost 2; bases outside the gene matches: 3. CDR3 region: CASSVTSGGTYNEQFF. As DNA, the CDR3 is TGTGCCAGCAGTGTTACTAGCGGGGGGACCTACAATGAGCAGTTCTTC.

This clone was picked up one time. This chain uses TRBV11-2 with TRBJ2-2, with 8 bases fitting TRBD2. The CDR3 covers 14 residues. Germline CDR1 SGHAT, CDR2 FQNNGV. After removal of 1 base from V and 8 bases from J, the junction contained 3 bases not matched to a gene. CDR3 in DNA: TGTGCCAGCAGCTTAGTAGCGGGGAAGGGGGAGCTGTTTTTT. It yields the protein CASSLVAGKGELFF.

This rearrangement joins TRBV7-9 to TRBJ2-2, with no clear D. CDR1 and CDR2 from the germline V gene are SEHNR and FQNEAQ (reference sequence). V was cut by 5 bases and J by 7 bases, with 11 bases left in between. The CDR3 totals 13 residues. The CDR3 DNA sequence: TGTGCCAGCAGCAACGAAGCGATCGGGGAGCTGTTTTTT. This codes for CASSNEAIGELFF.

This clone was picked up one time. The CDR3 DNA sequence: TGTGCCAGCAGTGAGGGGAGTTCACCCCTCCACTTT. It specifies CASSEGSSPLHF. The chain has TRBV28 and TRBJ1-6; maybe TRBD1 (5 bases). Per the germline V gene, CDR1 is MDHEN and CDR2 is SYDVKM. The CDR3 is 12 amino acids. Between the trimmed V and J ends, which lost 5 bases and 9 bases, there was a span of 8 bases.

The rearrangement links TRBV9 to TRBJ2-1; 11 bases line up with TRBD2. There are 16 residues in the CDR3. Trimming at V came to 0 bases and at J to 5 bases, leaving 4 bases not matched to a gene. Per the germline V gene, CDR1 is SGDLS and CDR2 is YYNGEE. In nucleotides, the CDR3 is TGTGCCAGCAGCGTAGGTCTAGCGGGGGGCCACAATGAGCAGTTCTTC. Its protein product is CASSVGLAGGHNEQFF.

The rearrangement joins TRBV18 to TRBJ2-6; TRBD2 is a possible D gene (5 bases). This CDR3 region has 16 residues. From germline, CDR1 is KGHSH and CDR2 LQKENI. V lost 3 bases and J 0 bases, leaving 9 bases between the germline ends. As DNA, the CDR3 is TGTGCCAGCTCACCTCCCCGGGGCTCTGGGGCCAACGTCCTGACTTTC. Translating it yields CASSPPRGSGANVLTF.

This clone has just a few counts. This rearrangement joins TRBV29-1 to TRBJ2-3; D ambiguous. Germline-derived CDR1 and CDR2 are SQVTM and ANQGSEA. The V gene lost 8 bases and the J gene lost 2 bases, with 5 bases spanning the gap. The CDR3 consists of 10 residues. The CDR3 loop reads CSFFTDTQYF. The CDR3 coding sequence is TGCAGCTTCTTCACAGATACGCAGTATTTT.

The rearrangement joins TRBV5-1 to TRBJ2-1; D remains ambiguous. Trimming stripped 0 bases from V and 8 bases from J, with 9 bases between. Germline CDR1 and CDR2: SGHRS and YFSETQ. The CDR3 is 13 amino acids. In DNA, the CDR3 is TGCGCCAGCAGCTTGGGCCCTGGAGATGAGCAGTTCTTC. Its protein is CASSLGPGDEQFF.

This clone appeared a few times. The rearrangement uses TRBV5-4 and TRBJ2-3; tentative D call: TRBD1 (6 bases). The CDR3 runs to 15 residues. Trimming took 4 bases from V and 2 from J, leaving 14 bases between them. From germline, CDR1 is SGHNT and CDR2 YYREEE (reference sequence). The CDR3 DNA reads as TGTGCCAGCAGCCAAGGACAGAGCCTCACAGATACGCAGTATTTT. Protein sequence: CASSQGQSLTDTQYF.

The CDR3 DNA follows: TGTGCCAGCTCACCACCGCGAGGACAGAGGAGCTCCTACGAGCAGTACTTC. It yields the protein CASSPPRGQRSSYEQYF. The chain carries TRBV18 and TRBJ2-7; a possible D gene is TRBD1 (6 bases). The germline V gene encodes CDR1 KGHSH and CDR2 LQKENI. This CDR3 has 17 residues. V lost 0 bases to trimming and J lost 0 bases, with 15 bases between them.